This TCR beta chain was captured in a study of T cells expressing NK-cell markers. Overall study: Repertoires of TCR beta were obtained from T cells sorted as CD3+CD56+NKG2C+, CD3+CD56+NKG2C- and CD3+CD56-NKG2C+. Within the sequenced cohort of eight donors, seven exhibited HCMV seropositivity and one was seronegative. Study findings and constraints: Among CD8+ T cells from over 5 donors, dominant NKG2C+ clonotypes accounted for about 1.0-7.0%. One observes that, in several donors, these clonotypes were also the leading ones within the CD3+CD56-NKG2C+ fraction.

This CDR3 comprises 15 residues. Germline lookup yields CDR1 MNHEY and CDR2 SVGAGI. Remarks on this clonotype: Antigen specificity is unknown.

TCRdb reprocessed the 5' RACE reads and stores each CDR3 protein as one record, lacking DNA. The table lists 150,000 to 200,000 distinct CDR3 sequences. This clonotype originated in a man aged 18-70 years in good health. The rearrangement links TRBV6-5 to TRBJ2-1; TCRdb selects TRBD2, and the lack of DNA leaves this call unchecked. The specimen sequenced was blood T cells: a sorted CD56 or NKG2C T cell subset, CD4+ or CD8+ T cells, or bulk PBMC T cells (not recorded which). CDR3 region: CASSYGTNSYNEQFF.